This T cell receptor beta chain came from a study of T-cell reconstitution after alpha-beta-depleted transplantation in children. Trimming removed 3 bases from V and 0 bases from J, with 8 bases in between. This CDR3 is built from 14 residues. Germline values: CDR1 KGHSH, CDR2 LQKENI. Only a few counts were recorded for this clonotype. TCRbeta library construction was performed incorporating unique molecular identifiers. TCRdb processed the PCR reads anew with MiXCR; each CDR3 protein has one entry. The repertoire consists of 900,000 or so distinct CDR3 sequences, with approximately 15% occurring once and the leading ten covering approximately 4.5%.

This clonotype was obtained from a male patient under 18 who had a stem cell transplant for acute lymphoblastic leukemia, so the T cells may come from the graft donor. Sequenced material: PBMCs, mostly from graft donor cells, taken 360 days after TCRalphabeta/CD19-depleted stem cell transplant. The chain uses TRBV18 and TRBJ1-1, with D uncertain. The CDR3 here is CASSPDVLNTEAFF. The CDR3 coding sequence is TGTGCCAGCTCACCTGACGTCCTGAACACTGAAGCTTTCTTT.